These 8 T cell receptor beta chains came from one sample sequenced in a study of blood T cell repertoires in COVID-19 (dated by TCRdb to the early 2020s). The library was prepared using the immunoSEQ multiplex PCR assay. Sourced from immuneACCESS, this table was stored by TCRdb with only in-frame sequences that have V and J called. A share of the clones is absent; for the studies checked, an unresolved V gene accounts for under half, and the remainder has no known explanation. The sample table contains 180,000 or so clones; only one count was recorded for roughly 87% of them. The ten top clones hold roughly 1.4% of the sample. What was sequenced was peripheral blood. The receptors derive from a woman aged 45-65 years with acute or convalescent COVID-19.

The rearrangement links TRBV19 to TRBJ1-2, with TRBD1 matching over 9 bases. Germline trimming cut 5 bases from V and 0 bases from J; bases unmatched to any gene: 13. CDR1 is LNHDA and CDR2 is SQIVND in the germline V gene (reference sequence). This CDR3 comprises 18 residues. In DNA form, the CDR3 reads TGTGCCAGTAGTGCTGGGACAGGGAACCGACGAGCTAACTATGGCTACACCTTC. This gives the protein CASSAGTGNRRANYGYTF.

The rearrangement links TRBV27 to TRBJ2-7; TRBD2 is a possible D gene (5 bases). This CDR3 spans 13 amino acids. Germline V gene sequence: CDR1 MNHEY, CDR2 SMNVEV (reference sequence). The germline V and J ends were trimmed by 4 bases and 5 bases, with 12 bases remaining between them. CDR3 residues: CASSSLARDEQYF. The CDR3 DNA follows: TGTGCCAGCAGTTCCCTAGCCCGGGACGAGCAGTACTTC.

The chain links TRBV27 to TRBJ2-7; TRBD2 matches at 8 bases. Unmatched junction bases numbered 10, after V lost 5 bases and J lost 4 bases. The CDR3 sequence is 15 residues long. Per germline, CDR1 MNHEY and CDR2 SMNVEV (reference sequence). The DNA of the CDR3 is TGTGCCAGCAGTCGGACTAGCTATCTAAGGTACGAGCAGTACTTC. Translation gives CASSRTSYLRYEQYF.

This rearrangement joins TRBV29-1 to TRBJ2-3; TRBD2 might be the D (5 bases). V was trimmed by 1 base and J by 3 bases, leaving 14 bases between them. The CDR3 has 15 amino acids. CDR1 and CDR2 (germline): SQVTM, ANQGSEA. CDR3 in DNA: TGCAGCGTTGAAGGTGGGGAAGGAGGAACAGATACGCAGTATTTT. Its translation: CSVEGGEGGTDTQYF.

This clone was recorded once. This rearrangement joins TRBV6-5 to TRBJ2-7; D remains unclear. The ends were cut back, 6 bases at V and 1 base at J, with 13 bases in the middle. Germline V gives CDR1 MNHEY, CDR2 SVGAGI. The CDR3 consists of 14 residues. This chain's CDR3 is CASSPESRSYEQYF. DNA of the CDR3: TGTGCCAGCAGCCCGGAGAGTAGGTCCTACGAGCAGTACTTC.

The chain recombines TRBV7-2 with TRBJ1-3, with D unresolved. Germline CDR1 SGHTA, CDR2 FQGNSA. The CDR3 contains 14 residues. Deletions cut 3 bases from V and 4 bases from J, with 10 bases between. The CDR3 protein is CASSFVGGGNTIYF. CDR3 nucleotide sequence: TGTGCCAGCAGCTTCGTCGGAGGGGGAAACACCATATATTTT.

V is TRBV10-2 and J is TRBJ2-3; 7 bases line up with TRBD1. The CDR3 extends over 17 amino acids. Germline V gene lookup returns CDR1 WSHSY and CDR2 SAAADI. With V trimmed by 1 base and J by 1 base, 8 bases remained unmatched. In DNA form, the CDR3 reads TGCGCCAGCAGTGAGTTGACAGGGATCTCCGGCACAGATACGCAGTATTTT. This encodes CASSELTGISGTDTQYF.

The V gene is TRBV7-2, the J gene TRBJ1-5; 7 positions agree with TRBD1. Germline V CDR1 and CDR2: SGHTA, FQGNSA. Trimming at V came to 1 base and at J to 4 bases, leaving 4 bases not matched to a gene. The CDR3 loop spans 15 amino acids. CDR3 coding DNA: TGTGCCAGCAGCTTAGGGGACAGTAGTAATCAGCCCCAGCATTTT. Its protein product is CASSLGDSSNQPQHF.